Each of the 3 T cell receptor beta chains below was sequenced from the same sample in a study of blood T cell repertoires in COVID-19 (dated by TCRdb to about 2020). To prepare the library, the immunoSEQ multiplex PCR assay was applied. TCRdb stores this immuneACCESS table with in-frame sequences only. Part of the clones is absent; in the studies checked, under half of the shortfall reflects unresolved V genes, and no reason is known for the rest. The sample table lists a few hundred thousand clones, 87% of them with a count of one. Approximately 9.3% of the sample lies in the top ten. Sequences were obtained from PBMCs or T cells enriched from blood (not recorded which). These TCRs come from a woman between 50 and 59 years old who had recovered from COVID-19.

This chain links TRBV7-2 with TRBJ2-5, with no clear D. CDR3 size: 12 residues. The V gene lost 6 bases and the J gene lost 3 bases, with 8 bases spanning the gap. The germline CDR1 and CDR2 sequences are SGHTA and FQGNSA. This CDR3 is CASRRVEETQYF. Here the CDR3 DNA reads TGTGCCAGCAGGCGTGTGGAAGAGACCCAGTACTTC.

The rearrangement joins TRBV6-2 or TRBV6-3 to TRBJ1-2, with a tentative D call TRBD1 (5 bases). V gave up 4 bases and J gave up 4 bases, with 13 bases separating them. Germline CDR1 MNHEY, CDR2 SVGEGT. This CDR3 is 14 amino acids long. CDR3 bases: TGTGCCAGCAGTTTCCTACACAGGACCTATGGCTACACCTTC. As protein: CASSFLHRTYGYTF.

The sample holds one count of this clone. The CDR3 protein is CASSPPGTASYEQYF. Here the CDR3 DNA reads TGCGCCAGCAGTCCCCCCGGGACAGCCTCCTACGAGCAGTACTTC. The rearrangement uses TRBV23-1 and TRBJ2-7; TRBD1 agrees at 7 bases. TRBV23-1 is designated an ORF whose function remains uncertain. This CDR3 has 15 residues. V dropped 4 bases and J dropped 0; count of bases not matched to a gene: 6.